The entry below describes one T cell receptor (beta chain). This receptor's antigen is unknown. Mismatch with germline at one junction end may stem from a read error. From the germline V gene, CDR1 is SGHRS and CDR2 is YFSETQ. Taken from cysteine to phenylalanine, the CDR3 has 15 residues. This entry keeps only the CDR3 DNA: 45 bases, framed from base 1. Library creation used 5' RACE. The sequencer was an Illumina HiSeq 2500. A second roughly 6 to 12 cycle PCR used a sample-barcoded 5' primer and a J-beta primer mix. A template-switch 5' adaptor carrying 12 random nucleotides introduced a unique molecular identifier onto each TCR beta cDNA molecule. Each sample yielded at least 2.5 million CDR3-containing paired-end reads. All of the RNA was converted into first-strand cDNA using the Mint cDNA synthesis kit, with a TRBC-specific oligonucleotide serving as the primer. Following uracil-DNA glycosylase treatment, a first 18-cycle PCR with universal primers M1SS and BC2_uni_R was performed on all cDNA. The authors' pipeline ran thus. For normalization, 1 million high-quality reads, each with a distinct molecular identifier, were randomly selected from each sample. Reads sharing molecular identifiers were discarded rather than binned into consensus sequences. MiTCR, set to a Q25 quality threshold and the strictest error-elimination algorithm, was used for CDR3 identification, clonotype clustering and error correction. Lower-bound total TCR beta diversity was estimated with a nonparametric unseen species model using Euler transformation. Clones were called with MiXCR by TCRdb after fastp trimmed the public reads at Q25, and only in-frame beta chains were retained. Rows are unified per CDR3 protein, each entry keeping the most common DNA and genes. The V and J calls were determined by TCRdb, not by the authors. Present in this sample are 540,000 or so distinct CDR3 sequences, under 30% of which were seen just once. Roughly 9% of the sample is in the top ten clones.

This sample is drawn from a study of blood T cells in healthy people across ages (dated by TCRdb to between 2015 and 2016). For the wider study: In model experiments, template switching captured about one uniquely barcoded TCR beta cDNA molecule for every two T cells. Age-related changes in TCR beta repertoire diversity were measured in the study by deep sequencing normalized with unique cDNA molecular identifiers. For two donors (one aged 18 to 29 and one aged 80 or older), the study analyzed two additional independent replicas of 1 million unique cDNA reads from the same blood draw. The donors were split into four age groups: young (average approximately 16 years), middle-aged (more than 35), aged (more than 60) and long-lived (over 80). The full study reports these points: Since profiling was done on bulk unsorted PBMCs, naive and antigen-experienced compartments could not be conclusively compared. The long-lived group showed more naive CD4+ T cells, fewer expanded clones and increased TCR diversity than the aged group, suggesting age selection. Because the CMV infection status of the donors was unknown, age-related changes in expanded clonotypes may potentially have been confounded. Observed TCR beta diversity correlated strongly with the percentage of naive T cells measured by flow cytometry. Estimates of total diversity based on one million sequenced T cells were regarded as lower bounds and as underestimates. Observed TCR beta diversity per million T cells fell roughly linearly with age, and a significant reduction was already apparent by age approximately 40.

Systemically healthy Caucasian individuals from Russia, about 38 in total and aged about 6 to 90 years, were included as donors. Each donor gave about 9.7 milliliters of peripheral blood, drawn into EDTA-treated Vacutainer tubes. PBMCs were isolated by Ficoll-Paque density-gradient centrifugation, with at least 7 million obtained per sample. Total RNA was extracted from PBMCs with Trizol reagent, with at least 6 micrograms obtained per sample. Naive CD45RAhigh/CD27high T cell percentages were measured by flow cytometry on a PBMC aliquot from every donor. The sample was also linked to a second study, of T cells of mothers and their children. Drawing on the second study: Donors were nine systemically healthy Caucasian individuals: three mothers and their six children. cDNA synthesis consumed the entire amount of extracted RNA, loaded at around 1.5 ug RNA in each 15 ul reaction. In the second PCR, the M1S primer introduced both the sample barcodes and 2-4 random nucleotides. Over 8.5 million TCR beta CDR3 reads were obtained for each mother, and around 2.7 million reads were obtained for each child. In both related and unrelated pairs, thymic selection shapes the output of TCR recombination in a similar way, with inherited differences having only a minor effect. Normalized repertoire overlap was always found to be slightly, but never significantly, higher in related mother-child pairs than in unrelated mother-child pairs. No persistent microchimeric T cell clones were found, with a detection sensitivity of 85 to 100 clones per million clonotypes. Deep NGS was used in the study to compare the TCR beta repertoires of mothers and children and to look for features that separate related mother-child pairs from unrelated individuals. Mothers averaged roughly 40 +/- 4 years of age and children averaged approximately 11 +/- 4 years. After adapters were ligated using NEBNext reagents, the libraries underwent 100+100 nt paired-end sequencing on an Illumina HiSeq 2000. Mother and child libraries were prepared a month apart and sequenced in separate runs to prevent cross-contamination. Each donor had between about 450,000 and 2,200,000 distinct TCR beta clonotypes identified. Naive TCR beta clonotypes were estimated from low-frequency clonotypes matched to each donor's FACS-determined naive share, without sorting.

The sample comprised blood. This receptor chain uses TRBV5-1 and TRBJ1-1; no confident D gene assignment can be made. The receptor was derived from a boy aged 5-17 years in good health. CDR3 loop: CASSLGSLIDTEAFF. The nucleotide sequence is given as TGTGCCAGCAGCTTGGGAAGTCTGATCGACACTGAAGCTTTCTTT.